Below, 28 T cell receptor beta chains from the same sample are listed, as sequenced in a study of molecular identifiers for immune sequencing clone quantification. TCRdb recomputed calls from the PCR reads with MiXCR, one row per CDR3 protein. This table holds under 600,000 distinct CDR3 sequences, 20% to 25% found once. Source material: naive CD8+ T cells from blood, with Jurkat cell RNA spiked in. Indicated subset: FACS-sorted CD8+CD4-CCR7+CD45RA+ naive T cells. The receptors were gathered from a human donor in good health. Some libraries in this study had Jurkat cell RNA spiked in.

This clonotype was detected many times. The rearrangement links TRBV29-1 to TRBJ1-1, with 7 bases aligning to TRBD1. The CDR3 loop spans 12 amino acids. Trimming removed 6 bases from V and 5 bases from J; junction bases left unmatched: 6. Looked up from germline, CDR1 is SQVTM and CDR2 is ANQGSEA. The CDR3 bases are TGCAGCGTGACCGACAGGGCGACTGAAGCTTTCTTT. This encodes CSVTDRATEAFF. The variable domain in full, completed from reference TRBV29-1 and TRBJ1-1, reads SAVISQKPSRDICQRGTSLTIQCQVDSQVTMMFWYRQQPGQSLTLIATANQGSEATYESGFVIDKFPISRPNLTFSTLTVSNMSPEDSSIYLCSVTDRATEAFFGQGTRLTVV.

The sample holds many counts of this clonotype. V usage is TRBV7-9 and J usage is TRBJ2-7; the D is unclear. V lost 3 bases and J 2 bases, leaving 5 bases between the germline ends. CDR3 length equals 12 residues. Germline assignment: CDR1 SEHNR and CDR2 FQNEAQ (reference sequence). The CDR3: CASSFTAYEQYF. CDR3 in DNA: TGTGCCAGCAGCTTTACGGCCTACGAGCAGTACTTC.

This clonotype appeared a few times. The rearrangement links TRBV14 to TRBJ2-3; D gene uncertain. The CDR3 runs 15 residues. The germline V gene has CDR1 SGHDN and CDR2 FVKESK. V lost 0 bases, J lost 6 bases, and 13 bases lay in between. CDR3 sequence: CASSQDGQLKDTQYF. The CDR3 region has the DNA TGTGCCAGCAGCCAAGATGGGCAGCTCAAGGATACGCAGTATTTT.

As regards this clonotype: With a much larger clone just one base away, this may be a read error. The V and J genes are TRBV27 and TRBJ2-7; the match to TRBD1 covers 11 bases. This CDR3 has 15 residues. Losses at the gene ends were 4 bases for V and 2 bases for J; bases not matched to a gene: 4. CDR1 and CDR2 from the germline V gene are MNHEY and SMNVEV (reference sequence). For the CDR3, the DNA is TGTGCCAGCAGTTCGGTGGACAGGGGGCCCTACGAGCAGTACTTC. It translates to CASSSVDRGPYEQYF.

This clonotype was detected ten times or more. The chain has TRBV28 and TRBJ2-1, with TRBD2 identical over 10 bases. V shed 5 bases and J 9 bases; nucleotides not matched to a gene: 7. CDR3 size: 14 residues. Germline V gene sequence: CDR1 MDHEN, CDR2 SYDVKM. CDR3 sequence reads: CASSPLAGAVEQFF. The CDR3 DNA reads as TGTGCCAGCAGTCCCCTAGCGGGAGCTGTTGAGCAGTTCTTC. The complete variable domain, with remaining parts taken from reference TRBV28 and TRBJ2-1, reads DVKVTQSSRYLVKRTGEKVFLECVQDMDHENMFWYRQDPGLGLRLIYFSYDVKMKEKGDIPEGYSVSREKKERFSLILESASTNQTSMYLCASSPLAGAVEQFFGPGTRLTVL.

A note on this clonotype: The junction differs from germline at one of its ends, possibly a read error. The chain joins TRBV5-3 to TRBJ2-5; D may match TRBD1 or TRBD2 (6 bases each). TRBV5-3 is filed as an ORF, its function uncertain. The CDR3 totals 15 residues. CDR3 DNA sequence: TGTGCCAGCAGCTCGGCCTGGGGGGCAGGAGAGACCCAGTACTTC. Translating it yields CASSSAWGAGETQYF.

The gene calls are TRBV6-2 or TRBV6-3 and TRBJ2-1; D perhaps matches TRBD2 (7 bases). The CDR3 is made up of 14 amino acids. CDR1 is MNHEY and CDR2 is SVGEGT in the germline V gene. V lost 2 bases, J lost 6 bases, and 11 bases lay in between. The CDR3: CASSYGGAGNEQFF. The DNA of the CDR3 is TGTGCCAGCAGTTACGGGGGGGCGGGCAATGAGCAGTTCTTC.

The chain combines TRBV20-1 with TRBJ2-7, with 10 bases lining up with TRBD1. Germline V gene sequence: CDR1 DFQATT, CDR2 SNEGSKA (reference sequence). The CDR3 is made up of 13 amino acids. V lost 5 bases and J lost 3; bases outside the gene matches: 4. The CDR3 here is CSASDRGDYEQYF. The CDR3 nucleotides are TGCAGTGCTTCGGACAGGGGGGACTACGAGCAGTACTTC.

This clonotype was recorded only once. The chain recombines TRBV28 with TRBJ1-5, with D unresolved. Germline values: CDR1 MDHEN, CDR2 SYDVKM. V lost 8 bases and J 4 bases, leaving 18 bases between the germline ends. CDR3 length equals 15 residues. CDR3 sequence: CASGLVGYLNQPQHF. In DNA, the CDR3 is TGTGCCAGCGGCCTAGTCGGATATTTGAATCAGCCCCAGCATTTT. The complete variable domain, with remaining parts taken from reference TRBV28 and TRBJ1-5, reads DVKVTQSSRYLVKRTGEKVFLECVQDMDHENMFWYRQDPGLGLRLIYFSYDVKMKEKGDIPEGYSVSREKKERFSLILESASTNQTSMYLCASGLVGYLNQPQHFGDGTRLSIL.

This clonotype was recorded a few times. The chain uses TRBV28 and TRBJ1-1; D uncertain. The germline CDR1 and CDR2 sequences are MDHEN and SYDVKM. This CDR3 contains 16 residues. The V end was cut by 7 bases, the J end by 1 base, with 19 bases between. CDR3 region: CASTPRLISANTEAFF. For the CDR3, the DNA is TGTGCCAGCACCCCTAGGCTTATCAGCGCGAACACTGAAGCTTTCTTT.

In the case of this clonotype: Possible read error: a much larger clone is one base away. The conserved final phenylalanine or tryptophan is absent from the CDR3, which likely points to a read error. The chain uses TRBV29-1 and TRBJ1-5; D is ambiguous. The V gene lost 8 bases and the J gene lost 0 bases, with 17 bases spanning the gap. The germline gives CDR1 SQVTM, CDR2 ANQGSEA. The CDR3 spans 15 residues. Written as DNA, the CDR3 is TGCAGCCCCCCTCGGGCACACACTAGCAATCAGCCCCAGCATTCT. Its protein product is CSPPRAHTSNQPQHS.

The V and J genes are TRBV6-5 and TRBJ1-2; D uncertain. Germline V gene data show CDR1 as MNHEY and CDR2 as SVGAGI. The CDR3 has 11 amino acids. V was trimmed by 4 bases and J by 7 bases, leaving 7 bases between them. CDR3 loop: CASSSNGGYTF. CDR3 bases: TGTGCCAGCAGTTCGAATGGTGGCTACACCTTC.

This clonotype occurred many times. The gene calls are TRBV19 and TRBJ2-7; 9 bases are a match to TRBD1. Germline loops: CDR1 LNHDA, CDR2 SQIVND (reference sequence). V was clipped by 5 bases and J by 6 bases; unmatched bases: 11. The CDR3 consists of 15 residues. CDR3 coding DNA: TGTGCCAGTAGTCGACCGGGACAGGGTTTTTCCGAGCAGTACTTC. The encoded protein is CASSRPGQGFSEQYF.

Details on this clonotype: One end of the junction varies from germline; a read error may be responsible. This chain's CDR3 is CAGSFRLGTDTQYF. As DNA, the CDR3 is TGTGCCGGCAGTTTTCGGCTGGGCACAGATACGCAGTATTTT. V and J are TRBV28 and TRBJ2-3; D gene uncertain. Germline CDR1 MDHEN, CDR2 SYDVKM. This CDR3 spans 14 amino acids.

This clonotype was recorded many times. The rearrangement uses TRBV7-9 and TRBJ2-5; D possibly corresponds to TRBD2 (6 bases). Germline V gene lookup returns CDR1 SEHNR and CDR2 FQNEAQ (reference sequence). There are 13 residues in the CDR3. V was trimmed by 6 bases and J by 5 bases, leaving 13 bases between them. CDR3 in amino acids: CASRTGGLETQYF. CDR3 in DNA: TGTGCCAGCAGAACTGGGGGGTTGGAGACCCAGTACTTC.

This clonotype came up many times. The chain has TRBV29-1 and TRBJ1-1; D is undetermined. CDR1 and CDR2 from the germline V gene are SQVTM and ANQGSEA. The CDR3 extends over 14 amino acids. V lost 3 bases, J lost 0 bases, and 11 bases lay in between. The CDR3 DNA sequence: TGCAGCGTTGAGGGCTACTTAATGAACACTGAAGCTTTCTTT. This gives the protein CSVEGYLMNTEAFF.

This clonotype was recorded a few times. This sequence joins TRBV20-1 and TRBJ2-7; 9 bases match TRBD2. This CDR3 is built from 16 residues. Germline CDR1 is DFQATT and CDR2 is SNEGSKA (reference sequence). With 0 bases clipped from V and 2 bases from J, the junction kept 8 bases outside the gene matches. DNA for the CDR3: TGCAGTGCTAGAGATCCGGTAGCGGGAGTCACCTACGAGCAGTACTTC. It translates to CSARDPVAGVTYEQYF.

The rearrangement uses TRBV19 and TRBJ2-3; D is unclear. This CDR3 spans 13 amino acids. Germline CDR1 and CDR2: LNHDA and SQIVND (reference sequence). V dropped 5 bases and J dropped 4 bases, with 10 bases sitting between them. In DNA, the CDR3 is TGTGCCAGTAGTCGAGGCCAGCCAGATACGCAGTATTTT. Its translation is CASSRGQPDTQYF.

The sample holds many counts of this clonotype. V usage is TRBV29-1 and J usage is TRBJ2-3; D gene uncertain. CDR3 length: 13 residues. V shed 1 base and J shed 0 bases, with 5 bases lying between them. The germline gives CDR1 SQVTM, CDR2 ANQGSEA. CDR3 sequence (DNA): TGCAGCGTTGAAGTCGGCAGCACAGATACGCAGTATTTT. This sequence encodes CSVEVGSTDTQYF.

This chain uses TRBV30 with TRBJ2-7, with 10 bases that match TRBD1. The trim removed 0 bases at V and 2 bases at J, leaving 7 bases unmatched. The CDR3 length is 16 residues. The germline gives CDR1 GTSNPN, CDR2 SVGIG (reference sequence). CDR3 sequence (DNA): TGTGCCTGGAGTGTATTCTGGGACAGGGGTCCCTACGAGCAGTACTTC. This gives the protein CAWSVFWDRGPYEQYF. Full variable domain (missing parts from reference TRBV30 and TRBJ2-7): SQTIHQWPATLVQPVGSPLSLECTVEGTSNPNLYWYRQAAGRGLQLLFYSVGIGQISSEVPQNLSASRPQDRQFILSSKKLLLSDSGFYLCAWSVFWDRGPYEQYFGPGTRLTVT.

The rearrangement uses TRBV28 and TRBJ2-5, with 12 nucleotides matching TRBD2. V lost 4 bases to trimming and J lost 2 bases; unmatched junction nucleotides: 8. Germline lookup yields CDR1 MDHEN and CDR2 SYDVKM. The CDR3 has 17 residues. The CDR3 DNA sequence: TGTGCCAGCAGTTCCCCCCGGACTAGCGGGGAACAAGAGACCCAGTACTTC. Protein product: CASSSPRTSGEQETQYF.

This clonotype came up a few times. This chain links TRBV4-1 with TRBJ2-2; TRBD1 matches 7 bases. Germline V gene data show CDR1 as MGHRA and CDR2 as YSYEKL. This CDR3 has 15 residues. V lost 7 bases, J lost 0 bases, and 5 bases stayed unmatched. CDR3 bases: TGCGCCAGCACATATACAGGGGCGAACACCGGGGAGCTGTTTTTT. This encodes CASTYTGANTGELFF.

The sample holds a few counts of this clonotype. This chain links TRBV4-1 with TRBJ2-5; unclear D gene. Germline CDR1 is MGHRA and CDR2 is YSYEKL. Trimming took 1 base from V and 4 from J, leaving 7 bases between them. There are 13 residues in the CDR3. The CDR3 bases are TGCGCCAGCAGCCAAGTTTTAACAGAGACCCAGTACTTC. Its protein is CASSQVLTETQYF.

This clonotype was found a few times. The CDR3 sequence is CAIKGTGDSYEQYF. The CDR3 nucleotides read TGTGCCATCAAAGGGACAGGAGATTCCTACGAGCAGTACTTC. The rearrangement joins TRBV10-3 to TRBJ2-7; 8 nucleotides agree with TRBD1. Trimming removed 7 bases from V and 1 base from J; junction bases left unmatched: 6. In germline, CDR1 is ENHRY, CDR2 SYGVKD. The CDR3 has 14 amino acids.

This clonotype was counted ten times or more. V is TRBV4-1 and J is TRBJ1-5, with TRBD1 matching 7 bases. Germline V gene lookup returns CDR1 MGHRA and CDR2 YSYEKL. CDR3 length: 18 amino acids. V dropped 3 bases and J dropped 7; count of bases not matched to a gene: 18. Here the CDR3 DNA reads TGCGCCAGCAGCCACCGGCCGACGACAGGGAACGTTTACCAGCCCCAGCATTTT. It encodes CASSHRPTTGNVYQPQHF.

The CDR3 DNA reads TGTGCCAGCAGCCCCTCCCCATCCGACACGAGAAATGAAAAACTGTTTTTT. This sequence encodes CASSPSPSDTRNEKLFF. This chain uses TRBV11-3 with TRBJ1-4; D is undetermined. Germline V CDR1 and CDR2: SGHNT, YENEEA. The CDR3 runs to 17 residues. Trimming stripped 5 bases from V and 5 bases from J, with 21 bases between.

This chain joins TRBV11-2 and TRBJ2-1, with unresolved D. This CDR3 is built from 17 residues. V was cut by 1 base and J by 2 bases, with 15 bases left in between. Germline assignment: CDR1 SGHAT and CDR2 FQNNGV. The CDR3 here is CASSLVVYPSPYNEQFF. DNA for the CDR3: TGTGCCAGCAGCTTAGTAGTCTACCCCTCTCCCTACAATGAGCAGTTCTTC.

This clonotype was recorded many times. The chain is built from TRBV5-1 and TRBJ2-2; D is ambiguous. V lost 0 bases, J lost 1 base, and 13 bases lay in between. Germline V gives CDR1 SGHRS, CDR2 YFSETQ. This CDR3 has 17 amino acids. Here the CDR3 DNA reads TGCGCCAGCAGCTTGGCTTATGGCCCCATGAACACCGGGGAGCTGTTTTTT. Translating it yields CASSLAYGPMNTGELFF. Full variable domain (missing parts from reference TRBV5-1 and TRBJ2-2): KAGVTQTPRYLIKTRGQQVTLSCSPISGHRSVSWYQQTPGQGLQFLFEYFSETQRNKGNFPGRFSGRQFSNSRSEMNVSTLELGDSALYLCASSLAYGPMNTGELFFGEGSRLTVL.